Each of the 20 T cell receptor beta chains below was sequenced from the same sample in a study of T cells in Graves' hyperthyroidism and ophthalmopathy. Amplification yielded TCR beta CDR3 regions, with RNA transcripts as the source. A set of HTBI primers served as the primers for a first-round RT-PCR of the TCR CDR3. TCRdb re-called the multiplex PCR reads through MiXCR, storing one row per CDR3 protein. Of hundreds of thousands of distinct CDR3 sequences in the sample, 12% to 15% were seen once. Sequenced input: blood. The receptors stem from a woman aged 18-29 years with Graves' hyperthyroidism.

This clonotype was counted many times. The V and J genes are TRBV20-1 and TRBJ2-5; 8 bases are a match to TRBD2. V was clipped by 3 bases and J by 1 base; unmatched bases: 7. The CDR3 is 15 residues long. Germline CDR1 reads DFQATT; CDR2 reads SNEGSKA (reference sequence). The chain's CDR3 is CSARDSGVIQETQYF. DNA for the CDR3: TGCAGTGCTAGGGATAGCGGGGTGATCCAAGAGACCCAGTACTTC.

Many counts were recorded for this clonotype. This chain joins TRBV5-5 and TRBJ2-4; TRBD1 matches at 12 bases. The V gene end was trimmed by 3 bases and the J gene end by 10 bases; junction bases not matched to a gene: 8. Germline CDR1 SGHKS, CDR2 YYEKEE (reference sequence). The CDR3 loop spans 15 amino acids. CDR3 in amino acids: CASSSIPGQGAIQYF. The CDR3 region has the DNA TGTGCCAGCAGCTCGATTCCGGGACAGGGGGCTATTCAGTACTTC.

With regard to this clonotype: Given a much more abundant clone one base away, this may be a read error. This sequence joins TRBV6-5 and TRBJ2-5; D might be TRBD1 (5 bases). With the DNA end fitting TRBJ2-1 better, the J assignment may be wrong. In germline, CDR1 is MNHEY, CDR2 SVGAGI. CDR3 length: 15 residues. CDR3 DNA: TGTGCCAGCAGTTACTCGCCGGCCAGGGCAAAGACCCAGTTCTTC. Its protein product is CASSYSPARAKTQFF.

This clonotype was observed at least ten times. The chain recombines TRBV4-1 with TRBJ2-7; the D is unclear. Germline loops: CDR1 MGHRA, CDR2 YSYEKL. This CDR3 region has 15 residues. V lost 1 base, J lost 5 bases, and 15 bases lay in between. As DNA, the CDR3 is TGCGCCAGCAGCCAAGCTTCGGACGGGCTCGACGAGCAGTACTTC. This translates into CASSQASDGLDEQYF.

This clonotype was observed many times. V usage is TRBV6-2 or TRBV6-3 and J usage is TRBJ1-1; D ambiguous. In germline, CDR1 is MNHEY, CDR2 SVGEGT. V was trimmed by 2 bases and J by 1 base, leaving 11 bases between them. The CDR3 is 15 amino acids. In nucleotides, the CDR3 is TGTGCCAGCAGTTACCGCCCTCAAAAGAACACTGAAGCTTTCTTT. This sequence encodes CASSYRPQKNTEAFF.

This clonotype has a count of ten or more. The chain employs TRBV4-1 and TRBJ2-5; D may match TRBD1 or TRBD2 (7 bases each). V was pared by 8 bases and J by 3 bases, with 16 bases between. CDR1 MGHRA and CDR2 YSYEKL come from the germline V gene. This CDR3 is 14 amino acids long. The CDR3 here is CASRRGGTEETQYF. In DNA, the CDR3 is TGCGCCAGCCGAAGGGGGGGGACAGAAGAGACCCAGTACTTC.

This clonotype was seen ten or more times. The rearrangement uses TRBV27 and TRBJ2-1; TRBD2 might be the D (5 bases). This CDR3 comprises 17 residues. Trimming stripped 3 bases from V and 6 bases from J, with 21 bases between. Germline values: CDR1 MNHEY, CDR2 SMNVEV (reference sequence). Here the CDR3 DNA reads TGTGCCAGCAGTTTCCTAAGGACTTACAGTATCACCAATGAGCAGTTCTTC. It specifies CASSFLRTYSITNEQFF.

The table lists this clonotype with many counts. The CDR3, as DNA: TGCAGTGCTAGACCAAGGGACACTGAAGCTTTCTTT. Residues: CSARPRDTEAFF. The chain links TRBV20-1 to TRBJ1-1; no firm D call. CDR1 is DFQATT and CDR2 is SNEGSKA in the germline V gene (reference sequence). The CDR3 runs to 12 residues. Between the trimmed V and J ends, which lost 2 bases and 3 bases, there was a span of 7 bases.

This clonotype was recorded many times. The DNA of the CDR3 is TGTGCCAGCAGCTCCTTAGCGGGTCTGATCATGGGGAATGAGCAGTTCTTC. It encodes CASSSLAGLIMGNEQFF. The chain has TRBV11-2 and TRBJ2-1; 7 bases line up with TRBD2. Germline V gives CDR1 SGHAT, CDR2 FQNNGV. This CDR3 spans 17 amino acids. Unmatched junction bases numbered 16, after V lost 4 bases and J lost 7 bases.

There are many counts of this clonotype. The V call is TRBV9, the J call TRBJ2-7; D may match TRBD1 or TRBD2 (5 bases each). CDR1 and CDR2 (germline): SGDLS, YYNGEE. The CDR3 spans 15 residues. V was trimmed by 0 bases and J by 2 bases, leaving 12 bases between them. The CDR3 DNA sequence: TGTGCCAGCAGCGTAGATGGGGGAACTGCCTACGAGCAGTACTTC. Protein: CASSVDGGTAYEQYF.

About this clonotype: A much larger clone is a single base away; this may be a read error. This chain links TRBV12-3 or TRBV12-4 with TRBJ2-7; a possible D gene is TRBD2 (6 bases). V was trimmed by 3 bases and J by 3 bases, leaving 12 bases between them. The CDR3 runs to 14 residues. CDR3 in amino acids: CASSFAGSYYEQYF. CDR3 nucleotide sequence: TGTGCCAGCAGTTTTGCGGGATCCTACTACGAGCAGTACTTC.

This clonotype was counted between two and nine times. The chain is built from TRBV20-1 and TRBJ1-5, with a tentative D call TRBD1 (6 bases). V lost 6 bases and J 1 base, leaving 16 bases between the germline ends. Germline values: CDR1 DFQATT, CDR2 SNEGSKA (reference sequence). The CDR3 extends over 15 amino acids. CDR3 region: CSAPGGGMSNQPQHF. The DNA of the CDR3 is TGCAGTGCCCCCGGGGGGGGCATGAGCAATCAGCCCCAGCATTTT.

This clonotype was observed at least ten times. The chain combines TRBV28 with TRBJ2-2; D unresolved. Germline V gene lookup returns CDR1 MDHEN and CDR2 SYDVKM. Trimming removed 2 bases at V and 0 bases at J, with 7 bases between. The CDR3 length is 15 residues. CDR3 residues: CASSLGTANTGELFF. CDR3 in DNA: TGTGCCAGCAGTTTAGGCACCGCGAACACCGGGGAGCTGTTTTTT.

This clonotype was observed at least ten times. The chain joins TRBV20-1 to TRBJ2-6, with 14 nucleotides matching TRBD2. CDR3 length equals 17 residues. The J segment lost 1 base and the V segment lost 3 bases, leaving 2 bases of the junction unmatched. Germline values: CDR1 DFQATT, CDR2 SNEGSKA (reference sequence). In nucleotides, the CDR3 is TGCAGTGCTAGGGGACTAGCGGGAGTGTCTGGGGCCAACGTCCTGACTTTC. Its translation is CSARGLAGVSGANVLTF.

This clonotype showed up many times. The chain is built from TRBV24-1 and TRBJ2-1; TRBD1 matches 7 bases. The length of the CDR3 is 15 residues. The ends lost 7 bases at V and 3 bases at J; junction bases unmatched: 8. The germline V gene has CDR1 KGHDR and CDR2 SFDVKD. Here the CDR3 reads CATRETGEGYNEQFF. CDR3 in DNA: TGTGCCACCAGAGAAACAGGGGAAGGCTACAATGAGCAGTTCTTC.

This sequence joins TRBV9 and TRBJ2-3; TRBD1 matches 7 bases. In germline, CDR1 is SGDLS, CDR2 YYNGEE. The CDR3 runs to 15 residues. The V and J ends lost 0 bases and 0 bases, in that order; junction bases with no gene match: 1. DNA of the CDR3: TGTGCCAGCAGCGTAGAGGACAGGAGCACAGATACGCAGTATTTT. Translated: CASSVEDRSTDTQYF.

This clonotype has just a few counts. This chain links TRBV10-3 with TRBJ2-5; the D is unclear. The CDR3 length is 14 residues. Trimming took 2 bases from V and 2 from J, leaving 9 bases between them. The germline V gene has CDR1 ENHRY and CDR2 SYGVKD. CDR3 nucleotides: TGTGCCATCAGTGAGGGGTTTGCGCAAGAGACCCAGTACTTC. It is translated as CAISEGFAQETQYF.

CDR3 coding DNA: TGTGCCAGCTGCGGGGGGGGGATCCTAGCGGGGTTCGGGGATACGCAGTATTTT. This codes for CASCGGGILAGFGDTQYF. The chain uses TRBV28 and TRBJ2-3; 9 bases fit TRBD2. The trim removed 8 bases at V and 6 bases at J, leaving 21 bases unmatched. The CDR3 totals 18 residues. CDR1 and CDR2 (germline): MDHEN, SYDVKM.

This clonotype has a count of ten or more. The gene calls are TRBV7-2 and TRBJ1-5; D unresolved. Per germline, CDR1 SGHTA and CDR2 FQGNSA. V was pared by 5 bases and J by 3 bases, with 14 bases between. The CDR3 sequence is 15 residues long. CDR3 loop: CASSLQDGFNQPQHF. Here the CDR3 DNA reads TGTGCCAGCAGCCTCCAGGACGGATTCAATCAGCCCCAGCATTTT. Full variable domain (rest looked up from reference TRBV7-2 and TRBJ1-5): GAGVSQSPSNKVTEKGKDVELRCDPISGHTALYWYRQSLGQGLEFLIYFQGNSAPDKSGLPSDRFSAERTGGSVSTLTIQRTQQEDSAVYLCASSLQDGFNQPQHFGDGTRLSIL.

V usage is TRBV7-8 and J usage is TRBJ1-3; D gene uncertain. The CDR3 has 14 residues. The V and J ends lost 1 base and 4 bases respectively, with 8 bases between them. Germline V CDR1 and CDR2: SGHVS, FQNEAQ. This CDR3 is CASSLVRAGNTIYF. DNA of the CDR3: TGTGCCAGCAGCTTAGTCCGGGCCGGAAACACCATATATTTT.